This TCR beta chain was recovered during a study of shared clonotypes between healthy human individuals. Sequencing was performed with immunoSEQ multiplex PCR; in TCRdb, only in-frame clones are kept and a portion is missing. In the table there are 2 million to 2.5 million clones, 93% of which are singletons. Trimming cost V 0 bases and J 6 bases, with 10 bases left between them. The CDR3 has 14 residues. Germline CDR1 SGHRS, CDR2 YFSETQ. The sequence was collected from a man between 18 and 35 years old in good health. Some clones in this sample may be carry-over from other donors' samples. What was sequenced was naive CD4+ T cells from PBMCs. Subset denoted: CD45RA+ positively selected. The chain joins TRBV5-1 to TRBJ2-1; unclear D gene. The CDR3 region is CASSLGLPRNEQFF. The CDR3 nucleotides are TGCGCCAGCAGCTTGGGGCTCCCGCGCAATGAGCAGTTCTTC.